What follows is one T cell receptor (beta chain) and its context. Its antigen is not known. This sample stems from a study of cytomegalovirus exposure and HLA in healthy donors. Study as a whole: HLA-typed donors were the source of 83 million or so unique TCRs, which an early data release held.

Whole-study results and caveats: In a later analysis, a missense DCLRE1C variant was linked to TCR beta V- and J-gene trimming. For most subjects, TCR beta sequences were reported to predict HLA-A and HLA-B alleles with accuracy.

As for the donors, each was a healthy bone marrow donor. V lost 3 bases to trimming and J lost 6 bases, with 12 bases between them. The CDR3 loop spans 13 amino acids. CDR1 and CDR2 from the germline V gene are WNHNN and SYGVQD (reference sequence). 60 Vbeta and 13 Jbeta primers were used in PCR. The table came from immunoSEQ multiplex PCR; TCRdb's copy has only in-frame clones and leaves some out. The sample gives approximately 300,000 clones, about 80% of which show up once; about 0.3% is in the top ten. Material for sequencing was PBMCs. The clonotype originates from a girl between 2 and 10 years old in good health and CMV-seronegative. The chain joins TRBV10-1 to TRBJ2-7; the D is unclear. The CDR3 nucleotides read TGCGCCAGCAGTGAAGGCGGATCGACCGAGCAGTACTTC. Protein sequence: CASSEGGSTEQYF.